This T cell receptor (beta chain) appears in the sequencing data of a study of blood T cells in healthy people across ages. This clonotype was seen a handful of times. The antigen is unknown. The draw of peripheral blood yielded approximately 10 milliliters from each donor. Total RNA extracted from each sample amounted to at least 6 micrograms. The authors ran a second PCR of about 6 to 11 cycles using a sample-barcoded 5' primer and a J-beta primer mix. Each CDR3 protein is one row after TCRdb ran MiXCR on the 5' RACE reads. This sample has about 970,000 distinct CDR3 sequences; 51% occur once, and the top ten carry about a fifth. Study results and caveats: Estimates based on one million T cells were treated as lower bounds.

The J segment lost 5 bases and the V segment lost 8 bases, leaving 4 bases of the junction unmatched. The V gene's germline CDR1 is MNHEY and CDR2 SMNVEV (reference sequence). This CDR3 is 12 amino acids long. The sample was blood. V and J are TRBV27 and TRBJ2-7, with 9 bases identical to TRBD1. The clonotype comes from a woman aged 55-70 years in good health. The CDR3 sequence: CASGTGLDEQYF. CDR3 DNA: TGTGCCAGCGGGACAGGGCTCGACGAGCAGTACTTC.